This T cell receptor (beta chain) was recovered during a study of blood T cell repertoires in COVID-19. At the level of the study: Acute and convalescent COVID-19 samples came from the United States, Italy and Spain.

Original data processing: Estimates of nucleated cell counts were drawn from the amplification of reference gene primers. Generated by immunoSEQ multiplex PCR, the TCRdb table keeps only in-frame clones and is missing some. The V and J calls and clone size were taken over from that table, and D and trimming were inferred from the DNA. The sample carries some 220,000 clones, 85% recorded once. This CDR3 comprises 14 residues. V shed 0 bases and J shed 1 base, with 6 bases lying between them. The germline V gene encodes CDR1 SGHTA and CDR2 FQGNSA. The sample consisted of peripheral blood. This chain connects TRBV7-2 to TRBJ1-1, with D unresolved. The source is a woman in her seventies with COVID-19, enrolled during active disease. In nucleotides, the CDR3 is TGTGCCAGCAGCTTAGCGGGCTGGAACACTGAAGCTTTCTTT. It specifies CASSLAGWNTEAFF.